The 15 T cell receptor beta chains below come from one sample, sequenced in a study of blood T cell repertoires in COVID-19 (dated by TCRdb to the early 2020s). Receptor amplification or capture employed the immunoSEQ multiplex PCR assay. In its TCRdb copy, this immuneACCESS table keeps in-frame sequences only and misses some clones. Where compared with another copy, unresolved V genes explain less than half of these, and the others have no known cause. The sample table lists roughly 400,000 clones, 70% to 90% of them with a count of one. The ten most abundant clones make up approximately 1.3% of the sample. Material for sequencing was PBMCs or T cells enriched from blood (not recorded which). These receptors were obtained from a young woman who had been exposed to COVID-19.

This rearrangement joins TRBV28 to TRBJ1-1; a possible D gene is TRBD1 (6 bases). Trimming took off 6 bases at V and 7 bases at J, with 12 bases between the two ends. The CDR3 covers 12 residues. CDR1 is MDHEN and CDR2 is SYDVKM in the germline V gene. The CDR3 spells CASRLQGLEAFF. The CDR3 DNA sequence: TGTGCCAGCAGGCTACAGGGCCTTGAAGCTTTCTTT.

This clone was observed once. The J gene is TRBJ2-7, the V gene TRBV19; 10 nucleotides agree with TRBD1. CDR1 and CDR2 from the germline V gene are LNHDA and SQIVND (reference sequence). The CDR3 totals 14 residues. V trimming: 5 bases; J trimming: 3 bases; junction bases outside the gene matches: 4. For the CDR3, the DNA is TGTGCCAGTAGTCACGGACAGGGGGGCTACGAGCAGTACTTC. This gives the protein CASSHGQGGYEQYF.

This chain connects TRBV28 to TRBJ2-1; D remains ambiguous. With 2 bases removed from V and 8 bases from J, the gap between germline ends came to 10 bases. This CDR3 is built from 13 residues. Germline CDR1 is MDHEN and CDR2 is SYDVKM. This chain's CDR3 is CASSLPISDEQFF. In nucleotides, the CDR3 is TGTGCCAGCAGTTTACCTATATCGGATGAGCAGTTCTTC.

The J gene is TRBJ2-3, the V gene TRBV7-2, with D possibly matching TRBD2 (6 bases). Per the germline V gene, CDR1 is SGHTA and CDR2 is FQGNSA. This CDR3 region has 16 residues. With 6 bases removed from V and 6 bases from J, the gap between germline ends came to 22 bases. The CDR3 spells CASSSLSGRGWDTQYF. The CDR3 DNA reads as TGTGCCAGCAGTTCATTGTCCGGGAGAGGGTGGGATACGCAGTATTTT.

The chain has TRBV9 and TRBJ2-2; perhaps TRBD2 as D (6 bases). The CDR3 is made up of 16 amino acids. Germline V gene sequence: CDR1 SGDLS, CDR2 YYNGEE. The V and J ends lost 5 bases and 0 bases respectively, with 14 bases between them. The CDR3 coding sequence is TGTGCCAGCAGTCGGCGTAGCGGATCGAACACCGGGGAGCTGTTTTTT. Amino acid sequence: CASSRRSGSNTGELFF.

This chain uses TRBV30 with TRBJ2-1; tentatively, D is TRBD1 (6 bases). CDR3 size: 14 residues. CDR1 and CDR2 from the germline V gene are GTSNPN and SVGIG (reference sequence). Trimming removed 3 bases from V and 8 bases from J, with 17 bases in between. As DNA, the CDR3 is TGTGCCTGGAGCGAGGACAGCGACCGCCATGAGCAGTTCTTC. Its protein product is CAWSEDSDRHEQFF.

The chain uses TRBV27 and TRBJ2-2; the D is unclear. Germline assignment: CDR1 MNHEY and CDR2 SMNVEV (reference sequence). The CDR3 is 14 amino acids. Trimming stripped 8 bases from V and 2 bases from J, with 12 bases between. The CDR3: CASRLAANTGELFF. The CDR3, as DNA: TGTGCCAGCCGCCTGGCGGCTAACACCGGGGAGCTGTTTTTT.

This clone was seen a few times. CDR3 in DNA: TGTGCCAGCAGCCAAGCAGGGGGCTATCAGCCCCAGCATTTT. Amino acid sequence: CASSQAGGYQPQHF. V gene TRBV3-1 (or the pseudogene TRBV3-2) combines with J gene TRBJ1-5; 8 bases are a match to TRBD1. The CDR3 runs to 14 residues. V gave up 1 base and J gave up 5 bases; unmatched junction bases: 1. CDR1 LGHDT and CDR2 YNNKEL come from the germline V gene (reference sequence).

This clone has only one observation. The rearrangement links TRBV28 to TRBJ1-6, with D uncertain. Per germline, CDR1 MDHEN and CDR2 SYDVKM. V gave up 10 bases and J gave up 7 bases, with 17 bases separating them. CDR3 size: 14 residues. The CDR3 region has the DNA TGTGCCAACCAGCGACGGATCCAAAATTCACCCCTCCACTTT. Protein product: CANQRRIQNSPLHF.

CDR3 nucleotides: TGTGCCAGCAGCCGGACAGGGAAGAATGAAAAACTGTTTTTT. Its protein product is CASSRTGKNEKLFF. J is TRBJ1-4 and V is TRBV7-8; the match to TRBD1 covers 8 bases. CDR1 SGHVS and CDR2 FQNEAQ come from the germline V gene. The CDR3 contains 14 residues. Trimming removed 5 bases from V and 5 bases from J; junction bases left unmatched: 4.

The J gene is TRBJ1-1, the V gene TRBV19; TRBD1 might be the D (6 bases). Trimming shortened V by 3 bases and J by 5 bases, and 13 bases separated the two germline ends. This CDR3 region has 14 residues. The germline gives CDR1 LNHDA, CDR2 SQIVND (reference sequence). The DNA for the CDR3 is TGTGCCAGTAGTATGGTTACAGGGCCAACTGAAGCTTTCTTT. Protein product: CASSMVTGPTEAFF.

This clone was seen a handful of times. This sequence joins TRBV5-1 and TRBJ1-5, with a possible D match to TRBD1 (5 bases). Trimming stripped 8 bases from V and 5 bases from J, with 23 bases between. Germline V CDR1 and CDR2: SGHRS, YFSETQ. There are 16 residues in the CDR3. CDR3 sequence (DNA): TGCGCCAGTAGGGGCCCCAACAGGAGCGGGGATCAGCCCCAGCATTTT. Translation: CASRGPNRSGDQPQHF.

Turning to this clone: Distinct nucleotide sequences in the sample also encode this CDR3. The chain is built from TRBV5-1 and TRBJ2-7, with 14 bases matching TRBD2. Germline CDR1 reads SGHRS; CDR2 reads YFSETQ. The V segment lost 0 bases and the J segment 4 bases; nucleotides outside the gene matches: 0. The CDR3 consists of 15 residues. The CDR3 loop is CASSLGLAGGYEQYF. CDR3 coding DNA: TGCGCCAGCAGCTTGGGACTAGCGGGAGGGTACGAGCAGTACTTC.

The J gene is TRBJ1-1, the V gene TRBV4-2; 12 bases agree with TRBD1. This CDR3 has 15 amino acids. Per the germline V gene, CDR1 is LGHNA and CDR2 is YNFKEQ. The V and J ends lost 4 bases and 4 bases, in that order; junction bases with no gene match: 4. CDR3 sequence (DNA): TGTGCCAGCAGCCCCGGGACAGGGGGCGGCACTGAAGCTTTCTTT. Residues: CASSPGTGGGTEAFF.

CDR3 bases: TGTGCCAGCAGGACCGGGACAGGGACAACCTACGAGCAGTACTTC. Translation gives CASRTGTGTTYEQYF. The J gene is TRBJ2-7, the V gene TRBV28, with 9 bases lining up with TRBD1. V trimming: 6 bases; J trimming: 2 bases; junction bases outside the gene matches: 8. Looked up from germline, CDR1 is MDHEN and CDR2 is SYDVKM. The CDR3 is made up of 15 amino acids.